Shown below are 9 T cell receptor beta chains from a single sample sequenced in a study of blood T cell repertoires in COVID-19. Repertoires were generated with immunoSEQ multiplex PCR, while TCRdb's copy carries only in-frame clones and drops some. The table records more than 250,000 clones, about 89% of them present only once. The sequenced sample consisted of peripheral blood. These receptors originate from a man aged 18 to 30 who had recovered from COVID-19.

This sequence joins TRBV7-2 and TRBJ2-2; 13 positions agree with TRBD2. The germline CDR1 and CDR2 sequences are SGHTA and FQGNSA. The V gene end was trimmed by 1 base and the J gene end by 4 bases; junction bases not matched to a gene: 6. The CDR3 has 18 amino acids. This CDR3 reads CASSLVGTSGKGTGELFF. The CDR3 DNA follows: TGTGCCAGCAGCTTAGTAGGGACTAGCGGGAAGGGCACCGGGGAGCTGTTTTTT.

This clone came up once. This rearrangement joins TRBV10-2 to TRBJ2-7, with D perhaps matching TRBD2 (6 bases). The V gene's germline CDR1 is WSHSY and CDR2 SAAADI. Trimming stripped 3 bases from V and 3 bases from J, with 12 bases between. The CDR3 is 14 amino acids. CDR3 coding DNA: TGCGCCAGCAGTGACGGACTACCCCACTACGAGCAGTACTTC. This sequence encodes CASSDGLPHYEQYF.

The CDR3 sequence: CASSQFDYARRPYGYTF. The CDR3 region has the DNA TGTGCCAGCAGCCAATTTGACTACGCCAGGAGACCCTATGGCTACACCTTC. The J gene is TRBJ1-2, the V gene TRBV3-1 (or the pseudogene TRBV3-2); unclear D gene. The germline V gene encodes CDR1 LGHDT and CDR2 YNNKEL (reference sequence). The V gene lost 2 bases and the J gene lost 4 bases, with 20 bases spanning the gap. This CDR3 comprises 17 residues.

This clone was observed a single time. The chain carries TRBV6-5 and TRBJ2-7, with D unclear. The V end lost 1 base, the J end lost 1 base, and 14 bases lay between the germline ends. The CDR3 extends over 16 amino acids. CDR1 is MNHEY, CDR2 SVGAGI, per germline. The DNA for the CDR3 is TGTGCCAGCAGTTACTTACCGGTGGTACCATCCTACGAGCAGTACTTC. This codes for CASSYLPVVPSYEQYF.

The chain has TRBV10-1 and TRBJ2-2; D ambiguous. Trimming shortened V by 6 bases and J by 2 bases, and 7 bases separated the two germline ends. Germline V gene data show CDR1 as WNHNN and CDR2 as SYGVQD (reference sequence). There are 13 residues in the CDR3. The CDR3 coding sequence is TGCGCCAGCAGCAAACTAAACACCGGGGAGCTGTTTTTT. Protein: CASSKLNTGELFF.

The rearrangement links TRBV18 to TRBJ1-6; 7 bases are a match to TRBD1. The germline CDR1 and CDR2 sequences are KGHSH and LQKENI. The J segment lost 7 bases and the V segment lost 3 bases, leaving 12 bases of the junction unmatched. The CDR3 length is 17 residues. The CDR3 spells CASSPTEIGTVNSPLHF. The CDR3 bases are TGTGCCAGCTCACCCACGGAAATCGGGACAGTCAATTCACCCCTCCACTTT.

The gene calls are TRBV3-1 (or the pseudogene TRBV3-2) and TRBJ2-1; 10 bases fit TRBD1. The CDR3 runs to 15 residues. Germline values: CDR1 LGHDT, CDR2 YNNKEL (reference sequence). V shed 6 bases, J shed 8 bases, and the junction held 10 bases outside the gene matches. CDR3 coding DNA: TGTGCCAGCAGACGTCCGGGACAGGGGAGCGATGAGCAGTTCTTC. Its translation: CASRRPGQGSDEQFF.

V and J are TRBV5-1 and TRBJ1-1; D remains unclear. The germline V and J ends were trimmed by 4 bases and 1 base, with 14 bases remaining between them. Germline CDR1 is SGHRS and CDR2 is YFSETQ. The CDR3 sequence is 15 residues long. The CDR3 reads CASSLEIRKNTEAFF. DNA of the CDR3: TGCGCCAGCAGCCTCGAGATTCGAAAGAACACTGAAGCTTTCTTT.

This clone appeared a single time. V is TRBV27 and J is TRBJ1-1; 10 positions agree with TRBD1. J was trimmed by 11 bases and V by 8 bases; bases with no gene match: 14. The germline V gene encodes CDR1 MNHEY and CDR2 SMNVEV (reference sequence). The CDR3 spans 14 residues. CDR3 bases: TGTGCCAGCCGATCTGGACAGGGGGTTGGCGACGCTTTCTTT. Protein: CASRSGQGVGDAFF.